This TCR beta chain was recovered during a study of cytomegalovirus exposure and HLA in healthy donors. Whole-study findings and limits: Productive status was seen about 90% or about 30% of the time for most TCR beta V segments in an earlier analysis.

For this clone: Antigen specificity is unknown.

Donors were ostensibly healthy at sampling, although undocumented immune exposures were probable. The junction had 4 bases not matched to a gene; V was cut back by 3 bases and J by 4 bases. The CDR3 has 14 residues. The PCR was carried out with 60 Vbeta primers and 13 Jbeta primers. Sequenced by immunoSEQ multiplex PCR; TCRdb stores in-frame clones only, minus some. The sample holds 130,000 or so clones; about 8.5% are singletons and the top ten take 4.5% to 5.5%. This TCR was sampled from a man aged 35 to 55 in good health and CMV-seronegative. The sample comprised PBMCs. The chain joins TRBV23-1 to TRBJ2-7; 9 nucleotides line up with TRBD2. TRBV23-1 is placed among ORFs of uncertain function. The CDR3 DNA is TGCGCCAGCAGTCAGTCGGGACTAGCTTACGAGCAGTACTTC. It specifies CASSQSGLAYEQYF.